Sequencing of this T cell receptor beta chain was carried out in a study of CD8 T cells in ankylosing spondylitis. This clonotype has just a few counts. Its matching antigen is unknown. Trimming pared 7 bases from V and 3 bases from J, leaving 12 bases between. The CDR3 is 12 residues long. Germline values: CDR1 SQVTM, CDR2 ANQGSEA. Study results and limitations: Characteristic, it appeared, of ankylosing spondylitis blood was a TCR beta motif of eight highly homologous variants.

Quantitative 5'-RACE with molecular barcodes generated TCR beta libraries. TCRdb itself ran the 5' RACE reads through MiXCR, one entry per CDR3 protein. The data show fewer than 750,000 distinct CDR3 sequences, roughly 20% seen once. The chain is built from TRBV29-1 and TRBJ1-1; the D gene is possibly TRBD1 (6 bases). Sequencing was carried out using blood, either unsorted or a sorted T cell fraction (not recorded which). This receptor was identified in a male donor with ankylosing spondylitis. The CDR3 here is CSGRGLDTEAFF. The CDR3, as DNA: TGCAGCGGGCGGGGGCTGGACACTGAAGCTTTCTTT.